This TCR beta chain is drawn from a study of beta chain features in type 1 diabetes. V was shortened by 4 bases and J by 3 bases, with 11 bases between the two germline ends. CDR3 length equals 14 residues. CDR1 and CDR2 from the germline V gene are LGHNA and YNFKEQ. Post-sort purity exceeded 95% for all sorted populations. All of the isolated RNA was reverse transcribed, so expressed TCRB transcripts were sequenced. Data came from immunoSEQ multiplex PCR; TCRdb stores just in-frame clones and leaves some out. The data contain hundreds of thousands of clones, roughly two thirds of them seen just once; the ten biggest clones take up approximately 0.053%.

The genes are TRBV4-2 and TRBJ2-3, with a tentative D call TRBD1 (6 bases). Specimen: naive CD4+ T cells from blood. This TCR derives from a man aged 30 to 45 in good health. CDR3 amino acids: CASSPPGATDTQYF. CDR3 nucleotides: TGTGCCAGCAGCCCGCCAGGGGCGACAGATACGCAGTATTTT.